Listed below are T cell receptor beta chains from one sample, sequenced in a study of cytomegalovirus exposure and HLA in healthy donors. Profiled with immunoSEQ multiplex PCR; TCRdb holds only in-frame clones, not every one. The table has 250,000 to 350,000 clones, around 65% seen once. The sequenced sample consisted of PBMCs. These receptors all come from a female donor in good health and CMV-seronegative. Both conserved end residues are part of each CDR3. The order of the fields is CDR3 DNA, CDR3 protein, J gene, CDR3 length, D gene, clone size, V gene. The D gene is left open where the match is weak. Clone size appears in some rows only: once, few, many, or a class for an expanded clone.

DNA: TGTGCCAGCAGTACGCGACAGGGGCTCTCTGGAAACACCATATATTTT; CDR3: CASSTRQGLSGNTIYF; J: TRBJ1-3; length: 16; D: TRBD1; size: NA; V: TRBV28
DNA: TGTGCCAGCAAACTAGCGCCCACCTACGAGCAGTACTTC; CDR3: CASKLAPTYEQYF; J: TRBJ2-7; length: 13; D: TRBD2; size: NA; V: TRBV6-5
DNA: TGTGCCTGGGGGGACAGGGGGTACTCTGGAAACACCATATATTTT; CDR3: CAWGDRGYSGNTIYF; J: TRBJ1-3; length: 15; D: TRBD1; size: NA; V: TRBV30
DNA: TGTGCCAGCAGGGAACCTTCAGGCTACGAGCAGTACTTC; CDR3: CASREPSGYEQYF; J: TRBJ2-7; length: 13; D: NA; size: NA; V: TRBV11-1
DNA: TGTGCCAGCAGCTTAGAGTGGCGGTCTGGAAACACCATATATTTT; CDR3: CASSLEWRSGNTIYF; J: TRBJ1-3; length: 15; D: NA; size: NA; V: TRBV7-6
DNA: TGCGCCAGCAGTCAACTGCCCTATGGTTGGAGATACGGGGAGCTGTTTTTT; CDR3: CASSQLPYGWRYGELFF; J: TRBJ2-2; length: 17; D: NA; size: NA; V: TRBV23-1
DNA: TGTGCCAGAAGCCCCCCCCTGGGAGGGAGCTCTGGAAACACCATATATTTT; CDR3: CARSPPLGGSSGNTIYF; J: TRBJ1-3; length: 17; D: NA; size: NA; V: TRBV5-3
DNA: TGCGCCAGCAGCTTGGCAGGCCAAATCTCTGGAAACACCATATATTTT; CDR3: CASSLAGQISGNTIYF; J: TRBJ1-3; length: 16; D: NA; size: NA; V: TRBV5-1
DNA: TGTGCCAGCGCTATTACCGGTGGGACAGGGTCTGGAAACACCATATATTTT; CDR3: CASAITGGTGSGNTIYF; J: TRBJ1-3; length: 17; D: TRBD1; size: NA; V: TRBV18
DNA: TGTGCCATCAGCGATGACGGAGCTAGCACAGATACGCAGTATTTT; CDR3: CAISDDGASTDTQYF; J: TRBJ2-3; length: 15; D: NA; size: few; V: TRBV10-3
DNA: TGTGCCAGCACCAGGACAGGGGGCACGGAAGAGCAGTACTTC; CDR3: CASTRTGGTEEQYF; J: TRBJ2-7; length: 14; D: TRBD1; size: NA; V: TRBV25-1
DNA: TGTGCCAGCAGCTCGGGGAGGCCGCCTGAGGGCTACACCTTC; CDR3: CASSSGRPPEGYTF; J: TRBJ1-2; length: 14; D: NA; size: NA; V: TRBV11-3
DNA: TGTGCCAGCAGCTTAGGGTCGACAGGTTACAATGAGCAGTTCTTC; CDR3: CASSLGSTGYNEQFF; J: TRBJ2-1; length: 15; D: NA; size: NA; V: TRBV7-6
DNA: TGCAGTGCTAGGGTGCAGAAAGAAGCTTTCTTT; CDR3: CSARVQKEAFF; J: TRBJ1-1; length: 11; D: NA; size: NA; V: TRBV20-1
DNA: TGTGCCAGCAGTTCCATGGGACAGAAAAATGAAAAACTGTTTTTT; CDR3: CASSSMGQKNEKLFF; J: TRBJ1-4; length: 15; D: TRBD1; size: NA; V: TRBV28
DNA: TGTGCCAGCAGCCTCCTAACCTGGACTAGCGGGACTAATGAGCAGTTCTTC; CDR3: CASSLLTWTSGTNEQFF; J: TRBJ2-1; length: 17; D: TRBD2; size: NA; V: TRBV14
DNA: TGTGCCAGCAGTTTGGCAGGGGGAGAGACCCAGTACTTC; CDR3: CASSLAGGETQYF; J: TRBJ2-5; length: 13; D: TRBD1; size: NA; V: TRBV28
DNA: TGTGCCAGCAGCCTAATGGACAGGGTTTCACCCCTCCACTTT; CDR3: CASSLMDRVSPLHF; J: TRBJ1-6; length: 14; D: TRBD1; size: NA; V: TRBV7-8
DNA: TGCGCCAGCAGCCAAATAGGCGGCACGCAGTATTTT; CDR3: CASSQIGGTQYF; J: TRBJ2-3; length: 12; D: NA; size: NA; V: TRBV5-1
DNA: TGTGCCAGCAGCTTCCAAAATAGCGGGTCCTACGAGCAGTACTTC; CDR3: CASSFQNSGSYEQYF; J: TRBJ2-7; length: 15; D: TRBD2; size: few; V: TRBV11-2
DNA: TGTGCCAGCCGGGACAGGGGGATTTACGAGCAGTACTTC; CDR3: CASRDRGIYEQYF; J: TRBJ2-7; length: 13; D: TRBD1; size: NA; V: TRBV6-1
DNA: TGCGCCAGCAGCTGGGGCGTGGAGTACAATGAGCAGTTCTTC; CDR3: CASSWGVEYNEQFF; J: TRBJ2-1; length: 14; D: NA; size: NA; V: TRBV5-1
DNA: TGTGCCAGCAGTCGGGACTTCAATCAGCCCCAGCATTTT; CDR3: CASSRDFNQPQHF; J: TRBJ1-5; length: 13; D: NA; size: NA; V: TRBV2
DNA: TGTGCCAGCAGCTTGAGGACAGGCATCGAGCAGTACTTC; CDR3: CASSLRTGIEQYF; J: TRBJ2-7; length: 13; D: TRBD1; size: few; V: TRBV11-2
DNA: TGTGCCAGCAGTTCGGGACAGCACCCTAATGAAAAACTGTTTTTT; CDR3: CASSSGQHPNEKLFF; J: TRBJ1-4; length: 15; D: TRBD1; size: NA; V: TRBV2
DNA: TGTGCCAGCAGTTACGACAGGGTAGGGAAAAACATTCAGTACTTC; CDR3: CASSYDRVGKNIQYF; J: TRBJ2-4; length: 15; D: TRBD1; size: NA; V: TRBV6-5
DNA: TGTGCCAGCAGCTCTGGGACAGGGTTTGGTTACGAGCAGTACTTC; CDR3: CASSSGTGFGYEQYF; J: TRBJ2-7; length: 15; D: TRBD1; size: NA; V: TRBV5-4
DNA: TGTGCCAGCAGCTCCGGGACTAGCGGGAAGGGTCGAGGCACAGATACGCAGTATTTT; CDR3: CASSSGTSGKGRGTDTQYF; J: TRBJ2-3; length: 19; D: TRBD2; size: NA; V: TRBV5-4
DNA: TGTGCCAGCAGCGCAGGGGAGGGAACTGAAGCTTTCTTT; CDR3: CASSAGEGTEAFF; J: TRBJ1-1; length: 13; D: NA; size: NA; V: TRBV7-9
DNA: TGTGCCAGCAGCTCCCCCCCGACAGACGCACTGAACACTGAAGCTTTCTTT; CDR3: CASSSPPTDALNTEAFF; J: TRBJ1-1; length: 17; D: NA; size: NA; V: TRBV7-9
DNA: TGTGCCAGCAGCGTTAGACCGGCGGGCACCGGGGAGCTGTTTTTT; CDR3: CASSVRPAGTGELFF; J: TRBJ2-2; length: 15; D: NA; size: NA; V: TRBV9
DNA: TGTGCCAGCAGTTTTCCCGGACAGTCCTATGGCTACACCTTC; CDR3: CASSFPGQSYGYTF; J: TRBJ1-2; length: 14; D: NA; size: NA; V: TRBV28
DNA: TGTGCCAGCAGCCCCAGAGGGACAGTTAACACTGAAGCTTTCTTT; CDR3: CASSPRGTVNTEAFF; J: TRBJ1-1; length: 15; D: TRBD1; size: once; V: TRBV7-9
DNA: TGTGCCAGCAGCCCCTCTTGGACTAGCGGGAACCCCTACGAGCAGTACTTC; CDR3: CASSPSWTSGNPYEQYF; J: TRBJ2-7; length: 17; D: TRBD2; size: NA; V: TRBV14
DNA: TGTGCCAGCAGCGGGCTAGCGGGAGGGCCCCACACCGGGGAGCTGTTTTTT; CDR3: CASSGLAGGPHTGELFF; J: TRBJ2-2; length: 17; D: TRBD2; size: NA; V: TRBV9
DNA: TGTGCCAGCAGTGAAGCGCGGGGGGGCGCGGCTGGCTACACCTTC; CDR3: CASSEARGGAAGYTF; J: TRBJ1-2; length: 15; D: NA; size: NA; V: TRBV6-1
DNA: TGTGCCACCAGCAGCGGTTACAGGGGGCTTGGAAACACCATATATTTT; CDR3: CATSSGYRGLGNTIYF; J: TRBJ1-3; length: 16; D: TRBD1; size: NA; V: TRBV15
DNA: TGTGCCAGCAGCTTGACCCTGACAGGGGGCCGTGGCTACACCTTC; CDR3: CASSLTLTGGRGYTF; J: TRBJ1-2; length: 15; D: TRBD1; size: NA; V: TRBV7-2
DNA: TGCGCCAGCAGCCCGACCGGGACTAGCGGTCAAGAGACCCAGTACTTC; CDR3: CASSPTGTSGQETQYF; J: TRBJ2-5; length: 16; D: TRBD2; size: NA; V: TRBV4-1
DNA: TGTGCCAGCAGCTTTCGGGAGACCGGGGAGCTGTTTTTT; CDR3: CASSFRETGELFF; J: TRBJ2-2; length: 13; D: NA; size: NA; V: TRBV7-6
DNA: TGTGCCAGCAGTTATCAGGGGAGCAATCAGCCCCAGCATTTT; CDR3: CASSYQGSNQPQHF; J: TRBJ1-5; length: 14; D: NA; size: NA; V: TRBV5-6
DNA: TGTGCCAGCAGTTTATCCCCGGACAGGCCCTACGAGCAGTACTTC; CDR3: CASSLSPDRPYEQYF; J: TRBJ2-7; length: 15; D: TRBD1; size: few; V: TRBV28
DNA: TGTGCCAGCAGTGAATCTACTCCCTATGAGCAGTTCTTC; CDR3: CASSESTPYEQFF; J: TRBJ2-1; length: 13; D: NA; size: NA; V: TRBV25-1
DNA: TGTGCCAGCAGCTTCGAGCGGCCACTCTCCTACGAGCAGTACTTC; CDR3: CASSFERPLSYEQYF; J: TRBJ2-7; length: 15; D: NA; size: NA; V: TRBV5-8
DNA: TGTGCCAGCAGTCCTAGCGGGAAGGGGACCTACGAGCAGTACTTC; CDR3: CASSPSGKGTYEQYF; J: TRBJ2-7; length: 15; D: TRBD2; size: NA; V: TRBV28
DNA: TGTGCCAGCAGTTTATTGGAGACAGGGGGAGCTGGGGCCAACGTCCTGACTTTC; CDR3: CASSLLETGGAGANVLTF; J: TRBJ2-6; length: 18; D: TRBD1; size: NA; V: TRBV27
DNA: TGTGCCAGCAGCGTGACAGGGGGCGCCGATGGGGCACTTAGGGGCTACACCTTC; CDR3: CASSVTGGADGALRGYTF; J: TRBJ1-2; length: 18; D: TRBD1; size: NA; V: TRBV5-5
DNA: TGTGCCAGCAGTTTCGGGACTTCCTACGAGCAGTACTTC; CDR3: CASSFGTSYEQYF; J: TRBJ2-7; length: 13; D: NA; size: NA; V: TRBV27
DNA: TGTGCCAGCAGCAATCCGCGGGACAGCTTCCTAAACACCATATATTTT; CDR3: CASSNPRDSFLNTIYF; J: TRBJ1-3; length: 16; D: NA; size: once; V: TRBV21-1
DNA: TGTGCCAGTAGTCCGACAGGGTCCGGAACAGATACGCAGTATTTT; CDR3: CASSPTGSGTDTQYF; J: TRBJ2-3; length: 15; D: TRBD1; size: NA; V: TRBV19
DNA: TGTGCCAGCACCCTAAACACAGGAGAGCGGGGGGAGACCCAGTACTTC; CDR3: CASTLNTGERGETQYF; J: TRBJ2-5; length: 16; D: TRBD2; size: NA; V: TRBV11-2